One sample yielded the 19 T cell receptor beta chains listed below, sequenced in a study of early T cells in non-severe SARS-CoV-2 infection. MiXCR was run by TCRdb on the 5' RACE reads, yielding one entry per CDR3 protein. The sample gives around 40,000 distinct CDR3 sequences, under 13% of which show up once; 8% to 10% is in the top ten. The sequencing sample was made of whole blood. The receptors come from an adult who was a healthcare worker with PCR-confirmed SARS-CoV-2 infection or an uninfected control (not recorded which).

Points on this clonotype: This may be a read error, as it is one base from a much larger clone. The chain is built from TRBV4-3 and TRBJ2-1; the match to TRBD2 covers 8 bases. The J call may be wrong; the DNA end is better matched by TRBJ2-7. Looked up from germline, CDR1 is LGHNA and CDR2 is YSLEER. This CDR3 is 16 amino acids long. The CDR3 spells CASSQDRGGRYNEQYF. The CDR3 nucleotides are TGCGCCAGCAGCCAAGATCGCGGGGGGCGGTACAATGAGCAGTACTTC.

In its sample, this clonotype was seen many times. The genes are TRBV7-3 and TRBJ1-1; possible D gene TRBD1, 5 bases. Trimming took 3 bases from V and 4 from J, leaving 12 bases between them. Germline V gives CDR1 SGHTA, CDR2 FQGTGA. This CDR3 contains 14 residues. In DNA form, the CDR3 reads TGTGCCAGCAGCTTGCAGGGATGGGGCACTGAAGCTTTCTTT. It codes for CASSLQGWGTEAFF.

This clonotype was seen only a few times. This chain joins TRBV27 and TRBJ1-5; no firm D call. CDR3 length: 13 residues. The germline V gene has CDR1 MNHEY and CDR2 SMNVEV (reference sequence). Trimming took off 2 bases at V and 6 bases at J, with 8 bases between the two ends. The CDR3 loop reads CASSLKGTQPQHF. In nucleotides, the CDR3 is TGTGCCAGCAGTTTAAAGGGAACTCAGCCCCAGCATTTT.

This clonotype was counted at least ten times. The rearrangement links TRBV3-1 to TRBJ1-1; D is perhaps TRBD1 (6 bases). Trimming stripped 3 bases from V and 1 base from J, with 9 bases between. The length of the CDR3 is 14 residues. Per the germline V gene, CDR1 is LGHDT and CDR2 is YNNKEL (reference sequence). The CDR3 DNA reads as TGTGCCAGCAGCCAGGGACACCGGAACACTGAAGCTTTCTTT. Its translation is CASSQGHRNTEAFF.

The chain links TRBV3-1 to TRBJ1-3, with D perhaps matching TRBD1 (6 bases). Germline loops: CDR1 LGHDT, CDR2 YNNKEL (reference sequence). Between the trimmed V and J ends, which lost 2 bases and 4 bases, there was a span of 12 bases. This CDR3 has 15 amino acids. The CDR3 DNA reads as TGTGCCAGCAGCCAACAGGGGAAGGTGGGAAACACCATATATTTT. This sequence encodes CASSQQGKVGNTIYF.

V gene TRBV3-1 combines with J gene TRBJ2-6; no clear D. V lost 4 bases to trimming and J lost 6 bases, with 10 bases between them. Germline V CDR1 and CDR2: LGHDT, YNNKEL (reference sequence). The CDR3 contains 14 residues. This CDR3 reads CASSPRKEANVLTF. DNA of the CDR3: TGTGCCAGCAGCCCCAGGAAAGAGGCCAACGTCCTGACTTTC.

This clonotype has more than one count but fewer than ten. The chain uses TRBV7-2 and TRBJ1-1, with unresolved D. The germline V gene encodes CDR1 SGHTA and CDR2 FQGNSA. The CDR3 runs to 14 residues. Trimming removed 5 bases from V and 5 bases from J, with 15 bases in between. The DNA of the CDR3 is TGTGCCAGCAGCCGGCGAATGAGTCGGACTGAAGCTTTCTTT. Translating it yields CASSRRMSRTEAFF. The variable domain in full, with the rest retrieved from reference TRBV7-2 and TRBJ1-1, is GAGVSQSPSNKVTEKGKDVELRCDPISGHTALYWYRQSLGQGLEFLIYFQGNSAPDKSGLPSDRFSAERTGGSVSTLTIQRTQQEDSAVYLCASSRRMSRTEAFFGQGTRLTVV.

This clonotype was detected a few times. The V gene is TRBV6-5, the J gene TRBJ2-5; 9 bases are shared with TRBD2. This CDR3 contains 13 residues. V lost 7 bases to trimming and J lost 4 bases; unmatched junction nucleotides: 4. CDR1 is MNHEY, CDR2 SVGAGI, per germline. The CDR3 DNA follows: TGTGCCAGCATGCGGGGGGGGTTAGAGACCCAGTACTTC. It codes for CASMRGGLETQYF.

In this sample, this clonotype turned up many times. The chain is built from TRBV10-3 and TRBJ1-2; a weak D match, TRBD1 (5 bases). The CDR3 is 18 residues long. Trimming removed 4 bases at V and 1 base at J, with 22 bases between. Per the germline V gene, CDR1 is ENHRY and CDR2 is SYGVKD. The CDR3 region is CAISGGAGAGPINYGYTF. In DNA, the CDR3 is TGTGCCATCAGTGGGGGCGCGGGCGCGGGGCCCATTAACTATGGCTACACCTTC.

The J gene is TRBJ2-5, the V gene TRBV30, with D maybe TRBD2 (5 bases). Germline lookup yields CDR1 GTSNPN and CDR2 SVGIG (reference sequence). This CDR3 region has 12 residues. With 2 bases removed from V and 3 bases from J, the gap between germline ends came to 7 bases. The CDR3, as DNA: TGTGCCTGGAGTCCCGGGAAAGAGACCCAGTACTTC. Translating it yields CAWSPGKETQYF. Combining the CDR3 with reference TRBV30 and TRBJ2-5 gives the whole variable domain SQTIHQWPATLVQPVGSPLSLECTVEGTSNPNLYWYRQAAGRGLQLLFYSVGIGQISSEVPQNLSASRPQDRQFILSSKKLLLSDSGFYLCAWSPGKETQYFGPGTRLLVL.

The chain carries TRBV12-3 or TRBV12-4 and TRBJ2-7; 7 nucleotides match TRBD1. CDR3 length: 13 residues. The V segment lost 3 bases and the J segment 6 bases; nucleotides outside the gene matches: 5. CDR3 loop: CASSLDRTAEQYF. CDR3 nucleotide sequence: TGTGCCAGCAGTTTGGACAGGACGGCCGAGCAGTACTTC.

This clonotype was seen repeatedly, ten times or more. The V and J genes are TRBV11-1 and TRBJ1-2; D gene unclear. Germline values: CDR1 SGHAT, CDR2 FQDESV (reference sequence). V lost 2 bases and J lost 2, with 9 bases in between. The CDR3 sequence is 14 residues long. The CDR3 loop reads CASSLTGRNYGYTF. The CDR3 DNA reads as TGTGCCAGCAGCTTAACCGGGAGGAACTATGGCTACACCTTC.

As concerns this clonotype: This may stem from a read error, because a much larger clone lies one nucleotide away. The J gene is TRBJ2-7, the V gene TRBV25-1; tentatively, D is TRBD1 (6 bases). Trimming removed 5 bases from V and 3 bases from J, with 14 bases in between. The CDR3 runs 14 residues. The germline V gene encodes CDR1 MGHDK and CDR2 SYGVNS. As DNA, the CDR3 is TGTGCCAGCAGTATGGACAGTTATTTCTACGAGCAGTACTTC. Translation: CASSMDSYFYEQYF.

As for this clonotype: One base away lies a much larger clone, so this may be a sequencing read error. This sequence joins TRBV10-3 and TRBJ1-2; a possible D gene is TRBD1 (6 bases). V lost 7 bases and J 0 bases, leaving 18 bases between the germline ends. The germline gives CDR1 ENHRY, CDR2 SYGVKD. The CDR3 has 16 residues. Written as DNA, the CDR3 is TGTGCCATCAAGGCTACAGGGATGGACCCTAACTATGGCTACACCTTC. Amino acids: CAIKATGMDPNYGYTF.

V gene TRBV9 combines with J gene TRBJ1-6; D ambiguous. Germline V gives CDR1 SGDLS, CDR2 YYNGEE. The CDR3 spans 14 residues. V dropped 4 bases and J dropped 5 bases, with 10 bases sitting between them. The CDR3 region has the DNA TGTGCCAGCAGCAAGGCAGGAAATAATTCACCCCTCCACTTT. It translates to CASSKAGNNSPLHF.

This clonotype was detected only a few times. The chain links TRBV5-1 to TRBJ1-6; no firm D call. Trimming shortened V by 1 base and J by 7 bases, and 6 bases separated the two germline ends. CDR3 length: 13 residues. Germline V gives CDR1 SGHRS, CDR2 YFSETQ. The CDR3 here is CASSLTENSPLHF. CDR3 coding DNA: TGCGCCAGCAGCTTGACCGAGAATTCACCCCTCCACTTT. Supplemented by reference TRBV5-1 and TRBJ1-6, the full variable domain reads KAGVTQTPRYLIKTRGQQVTLSCSPISGHRSVSWYQQTPGQGLQFLFEYFSETQRNKGNFPGRFSGRQFSNSRSEMNVSTLELGDSALYLCASSLTENSPLHFGNGTRLTVT.

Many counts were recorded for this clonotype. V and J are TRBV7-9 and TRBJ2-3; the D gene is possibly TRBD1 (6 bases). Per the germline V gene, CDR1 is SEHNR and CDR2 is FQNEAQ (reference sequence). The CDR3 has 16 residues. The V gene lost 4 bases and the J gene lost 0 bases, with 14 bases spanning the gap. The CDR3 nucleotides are TGTGCCAGCAGCTCCCTGGACAGCCCTAGCACAGATACGCAGTATTTT. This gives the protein CASSSLDSPSTDTQYF.

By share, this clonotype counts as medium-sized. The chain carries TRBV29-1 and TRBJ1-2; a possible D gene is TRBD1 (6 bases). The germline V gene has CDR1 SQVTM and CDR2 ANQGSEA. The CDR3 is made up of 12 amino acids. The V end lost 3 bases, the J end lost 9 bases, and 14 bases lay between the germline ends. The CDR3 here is CSVETQQGRYTF. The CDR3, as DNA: TGCAGCGTTGAGACCCAACAGGGCCGCTACACCTTC. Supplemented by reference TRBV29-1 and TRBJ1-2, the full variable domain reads SAVISQKPSRDICQRGTSLTIQCQVDSQVTMMFWYRQQPGQSLTLIATANQGSEATYESGFVIDKFPISRPNLTFSTLTVSNMSPEDSSIYLCSVETQQGRYTFGSGTRLTVV.

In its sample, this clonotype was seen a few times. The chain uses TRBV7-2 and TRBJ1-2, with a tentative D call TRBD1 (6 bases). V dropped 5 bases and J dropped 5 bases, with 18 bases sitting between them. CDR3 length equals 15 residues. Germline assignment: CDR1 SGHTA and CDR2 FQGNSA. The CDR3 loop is CASSKRGGTAYGYTF. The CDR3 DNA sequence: TGTGCCAGCAGCAAAAGAGGGGGTACAGCTTATGGCTACACCTTC.